These 28 T cell receptor beta chains originate from one sample sequenced in a study of follicular helper T cells after annual influenza vaccination. Stated time point: 2015-2016 season, pre-vaccination. Clones were read by immunoSEQ multiplex PCR, and TCRdb kept only the in-frame ones, dropping some. Of roughly 5,100 clones listed, roughly four fifths were seen once; the top ten hold around 0.71%. The sequencing here drew on CXCR5- memory CD4+ T cells sorted from blood, taken on the day of influenza vaccination. These receptors were collected from an adult who received the influenza vaccine.

V usage is TRBV5-8 and J usage is TRBJ2-6; D possibly corresponds to TRBD2 (5 bases). This CDR3 is built from 15 residues. The ends were cut back, 2 bases at V and 0 bases at J, with 6 bases in the middle. CDR1 SGHTS and CDR2 YDEGEE come from the germline V gene. DNA for the CDR3: TGTGCCAGCAGCTTTAGCGTCTCTGGGGCCAACGTCCTGACTTTC. Translation gives CASSFSVSGANVLTF.

In this sample, this clone turned up a few times. The chain combines TRBV30 with TRBJ2-7; 8 bases are shared with TRBD1. J lost 4 bases, V lost 4 bases, and 3 bases had no gene match. The germline V gene has CDR1 GTSNPN and CDR2 SVGIG (reference sequence). CDR3 length: 12 amino acids. DNA of the CDR3: TGTGCCTGGACAGGGGGCTCTTACGAGCAGTACTTC. Translation gives CAWTGGSYEQYF.

The rearrangement links TRBV28 to TRBJ2-3; 7 bases align to TRBD2. The CDR3 has 11 residues. Per germline, CDR1 MDHEN and CDR2 SYDVKM. V lost 5 bases to trimming and J lost 11 bases; unmatched junction nucleotides: 4. The CDR3 loop reads CASSSGLGQYF. As DNA, the CDR3 is TGTGCCAGCAGTAGTGGACTAGGGCAGTATTTT.

This clone was observed a few times. This chain joins TRBV5-1 and TRBJ2-1; D is possibly TRBD2 (5 bases). Trimming cost V 1 base and J 0 bases, with 8 bases left between them. CDR1 is SGHRS, CDR2 YFSETQ, per germline. CDR3 size: 15 residues. CDR3 coding DNA: TGCGCCAGCAGCTTGTATCTAGCCTCCTACAATGAGCAGTTCTTC. It is translated as CASSLYLASYNEQFF.

The V call is TRBV2, the J call TRBJ2-1; 11 nucleotides line up with TRBD2. The CDR3 is 15 amino acids. The germline V gene has CDR1 SNHLY and CDR2 FYNNEI. The V and J ends lost 6 bases and 4 bases, in that order; junction bases with no gene match: 5. DNA for the CDR3: TGTGCCAGCAGATTGACTAGCGGGGAGTACAATGAGCAGTTCTTC. Translated: CASRLTSGEYNEQFF.

J is TRBJ2-7 and V is TRBV14, with D perhaps TRBD1 or TRBD2 (5 bases each). The V gene lost 4 bases and the J gene lost 4 bases, with 11 bases spanning the gap. Germline V CDR1 and CDR2: SGHDN, FVKESK. There are 13 residues in the CDR3. This CDR3 is CASSPWGRYEQYF. The CDR3 nucleotides are TGTGCCAGCAGCCCTTGGGGGAGATACGAGCAGTACTTC.

The gene calls are TRBV11-2 and TRBJ2-7, with 7 bases that match TRBD2. The CDR3 is made up of 13 amino acids. From germline, CDR1 is SGHAT and CDR2 FQNNGV. After removal of 5 bases from V and 6 bases from J, the junction contained 7 bases not matched to a gene. CDR3 amino acids: CASSQSLAGEQYF. CDR3 nucleotide sequence: TGTGCCAGCAGCCAATCATTAGCGGGCGAGCAGTACTTC.

This rearrangement joins TRBV2 to TRBJ1-3, with TRBD1 as a possible D gene (6 bases). This CDR3 is built from 13 residues. CDR1 SNHLY and CDR2 FYNNEI come from the germline V gene. Trimming left V 6 bases short and J 0 bases short, with 6 bases between. CDR3: CASRDSSGNTIYF. DNA of the CDR3: TGTGCCAGCAGGGACAGCTCTGGAAACACCATATATTTT.

This clone was detected only a few times. The V call is TRBV6-5, the J call TRBJ1-1; weak D call: TRBD1 (5 bases). The germline V gene has CDR1 MNHEY and CDR2 SVGAGI. V dropped 7 bases and J dropped 5 bases, with 14 bases sitting between them. This CDR3 region has 13 residues. The CDR3 nucleotides are TGTGCCAGCACCCCAGCCGGGGGGACTGAAGCTTTCTTT. It specifies CASTPAGGTEAFF.

The chain employs TRBV7-8 and TRBJ2-4, with D perhaps matching TRBD1 or TRBD2 (6 bases each). Trimming stripped 5 bases from V and 8 bases from J, with 16 bases between. Looked up from germline, CDR1 is SGHVS and CDR2 is FQNEAQ. CDR3 length: 14 residues. The CDR3 nucleotides are TGTGCCAGCAGCAGACGGTACAGGGAGGACATTCAGTACTTC. Residues: CASSRRYREDIQYF.

The V call is TRBV11-1, the J call TRBJ2-1, with TRBD1 matching over 9 bases. This CDR3 is built from 16 residues. J gave up 2 bases and V 5 bases, and 7 bases lay outside the gene matches. Germline V CDR1 and CDR2: SGHAT, FQDESV (reference sequence). This CDR3 reads CASSHPRTGAYNEQFF. CDR3 DNA: TGTGCCAGCAGCCACCCCCGGACAGGGGCCTACAATGAGCAGTTCTTC.

The CDR3 region is CASSLVHSGNQPQHF. The CDR3 DNA sequence: TGTGCCAGCAGCTTAGTCCATAGCGGAAATCAGCCCCAGCATTTT. The rearrangement links TRBV7-2 to TRBJ1-5; D call uncertain. The CDR3 is 15 amino acids. V lost 1 base and J 4 bases, leaving 11 bases between the germline ends. CDR1 and CDR2 from the germline V gene are SGHTA and FQGNSA.

The rearrangement uses TRBV19 and TRBJ1-1, with 9 bases fitting TRBD1. From germline, CDR1 is LNHDA and CDR2 SQIVND (reference sequence). This CDR3 region has 15 residues. V dropped 4 bases and J dropped 4; count of bases not matched to a gene: 7. CDR3 protein: CASSKGTGRSTEAFF. The CDR3 bases are TGTGCCAGTAGTAAGGGGACAGGGCGGAGCACTGAAGCTTTCTTT.

The chain has TRBV19 and TRBJ2-2, with TRBD2 identical over 8 bases. From germline, CDR1 is LNHDA and CDR2 SQIVND (reference sequence). The V gene end was trimmed by 2 bases and the J gene end by 3 bases; junction bases not matched to a gene: 5. This CDR3 is built from 16 residues. CDR3 amino acids: CASSISALADTGELFF. CDR3 in DNA: TGTGCCAGTAGTATATCGGCACTAGCGGACACCGGGGAGCTGTTTTTT. The full variable domain, with the rest looked up from reference TRBV19 and TRBJ2-2, is DGGITQSPKYLFRKEGQNVTLSCEQNLNHDAMYWYRQDPGQGLRLIYYSQIVNDFQKGDIAEGYSVSREKKESFPLTVTSAQKNPTAFYLCASSISALADTGELFFGEGSRLTVL.

This chain joins TRBV5-6 and TRBJ2-7; TRBD2 matches 7 bases. The CDR3 contains 13 residues. The germline V gene encodes CDR1 SGHDT and CDR2 YYEEEE. V was clipped by 4 bases and J by 0 bases; unmatched bases: 1. The CDR3 region has the DNA TGTGCCAGCAGCCGGGACTACTCCTACGAGCAGTACTTC. It codes for CASSRDYSYEQYF.

This clone was counted a single time. The chain employs TRBV14 and TRBJ2-3; the match to TRBD2 covers 9 bases. The CDR3 runs 15 residues. Germline lookup yields CDR1 SGHDN and CDR2 FVKESK. With 2 bases clipped from V and 4 bases from J, the junction kept 4 bases outside the gene matches. The CDR3 here is CASSQQRGAADTQYF. The CDR3 DNA reads TGTGCCAGCAGCCAACAGCGGGGGGCGGCAGATACGCAGTATTTT.

The chain has TRBV6-5 and TRBJ2-3; 9 bases line up with TRBD2. Unmatched junction bases numbered 2, after V lost 5 bases and J lost 2 bases. In germline, CDR1 is MNHEY, CDR2 SVGAGI. There are 14 residues in the CDR3. In nucleotides, the CDR3 is TGTGCCAGCAGTCGCGGGGGGGTCACAGATACGCAGTATTTT. Its translation: CASSRGGVTDTQYF.

This chain connects TRBV28 to TRBJ1-2; 9 bases line up with TRBD1. The CDR3 runs to 14 residues. The junction had 10 bases not matched to a gene; V was cut back by 6 bases and J by 8 bases. Germline V gene sequence: CDR1 MDHEN, CDR2 SYDVKM. The chain's CDR3 is CASRSTGTGLGYTF. The CDR3 nucleotides read TGTGCCAGCAGGTCAACCGGGACAGGGTTGGGCTACACCTTC.

The CDR3 bases are TGCGCCAGCAGCCAGTCCCTTAGGGAGATGTTTGGACAGCCCCAGCATTTT. Protein product: CASSQSLREMFGQPQHF. J is TRBJ1-5 and V is TRBV4-1; unclear D gene. The CDR3 extends over 17 amino acids. V dropped 3 bases and J dropped 7 bases, with 22 bases sitting between them. Per germline, CDR1 MGHRA and CDR2 YSYEKL.

This chain joins TRBV12-5 and TRBJ1-5; D is uncertain. V lost 7 bases to trimming and J lost 7 bases, with 11 bases between them. The germline CDR1 and CDR2 sequences are LGHNT and FRNRAP. The CDR3 has 12 residues. DNA of the CDR3: TGTGCTAGTGCCGCGGGAGGGCAGCCCCAGCATTTT. This encodes CASAAGGQPQHF.

This chain uses TRBV6-9 with TRBJ2-3; tentative D call: TRBD1 (6 bases). The CDR3 has 15 residues. Germline V gene data show CDR1 as MNHGY and CDR2 as SVAAGI. The V end lost 6 bases, the J end lost 0 bases, and 13 bases lay between the germline ends. The CDR3 DNA reads as TGTGCCAGCAGGTCCGGGACAAGCAGCACAGATACGCAGTATTTT. Translation gives CASRSGTSSTDTQYF.

CDR3: CASSPGTVGGYTF. The CDR3 DNA is TGTGCCAGCAGCCCCGGGACGGTGGGTGGCTACACCTTC. V gene TRBV6-5 combines with J gene TRBJ1-2; maybe TRBD1 (5 bases). This CDR3 has 13 residues. Between the trimmed V and J ends, which lost 6 bases and 7 bases, there was a span of 15 bases. CDR1 is MNHEY, CDR2 SVGAGI, per germline.

This sequence joins TRBV11-3 and TRBJ2-1; no definite D call. Per the germline V gene, CDR1 is SGHNT and CDR2 is YENEEA. The CDR3 runs 13 residues. V was clipped by 0 bases and J by 8 bases, with 8 bases between them. This CDR3 reads CASSLEGVYEQFF. CDR3 DNA sequence: TGTGCCAGCAGCTTAGAGGGTGTCTATGAGCAGTTCTTC. The variable domain in full, with the rest retrieved from reference TRBV11-3 and TRBJ2-1, is EAGVVQSPRYKIIEKKQPVAFWCNPISGHNTLYWYLQNLGQGPELLIRYENEEAVDDSQLPKDRFSAERLKGVDSTLKIQPAELGDSAVYLCASSLEGVYEQFFGPGTRLTVL.

V and J are TRBV2 and TRBJ1-5; the D gene is possibly TRBD1 (6 bases). The germline gives CDR1 SNHLY, CDR2 FYNNEI. Trimming took off 4 bases at V and 7 bases at J, with 17 bases between the two ends. The CDR3 runs 15 residues. CDR3 in amino acids: CASSADSSGGQPQHF. In nucleotides, the CDR3 is TGTGCCAGCAGTGCGGACAGCTCCGGAGGGCAGCCCCAGCATTTT. Drawing the rest from reference TRBV2 and TRBJ1-5, the complete variable domain is EPEVTQTPSHQVTQMGQEVILRCVPISNHLYFYWYRQILGQKVEFLVSFYNNEISEKSEIFDDQFSVERPDGSNFTLKIRSTKLEDSAMYFCASSADSSGGQPQHFGDGTRLSIL.

The CDR3 protein is CASSEQAGTEAFF. For the CDR3, the DNA is TGTGCCAGCAGTGAACAGGCTGGGACTGAAGCTTTCTTT. The chain is built from TRBV6-1 and TRBJ1-1; no clear D. This CDR3 comprises 13 residues. V was pared by 2 bases and J by 5 bases, with 9 bases between. Germline CDR1 reads MNHNS; CDR2 reads SASEGT.

V and J are TRBV27 and TRBJ2-4, with TRBD1 identical over 7 bases. This CDR3 region has 15 residues. Germline CDR1 and CDR2: MNHEY and SMNVEV (reference sequence). Losses at the gene ends were 6 bases for V and 0 bases for J; bases not matched to a gene: 5. Written as DNA, the CDR3 is TGTGCCAGCAGAACAGGGGACCCAGCCAAAAACATTCAGTACTTC. This codes for CASRTGDPAKNIQYF.

This clone has only a few counts. This chain uses TRBV2 with TRBJ2-2, with D tentatively TRBD1 (6 bases). V shed 5 bases and J shed 1 base, with 8 bases lying between them. Germline CDR1 reads SNHLY; CDR2 reads FYNNEI. This CDR3 is 14 amino acids long. The CDR3 nucleotides are TGTGCCAGCAGTTGGGACATGAACACCGGGGAGCTGTTTTTT. Amino acids: CASSWDMNTGELFF.

This clone turned up a few times. V usage is TRBV7-2 and J usage is TRBJ1-1; D is unclear. Deletions cut 3 bases from V and 5 bases from J, with 19 bases between. Germline-derived CDR1 and CDR2 are SGHTA and FQGNSA. The CDR3 loop spans 16 amino acids. CDR3 region: CASSFLRTAMGTEAFF. In nucleotides, the CDR3 is TGTGCCAGCAGCTTCCTCCGGACGGCCATGGGAACTGAAGCTTTCTTT.